This entry describes one TCR beta chain. The conserved phenylalanine or tryptophan normally closing the CDR3 is absent here, so this likely arose from a read error. The data originate from a study of T cell changes during pregnancy in multiple sclerosis. TCRdb keeps only in-frame clones here, not all; method: immunoSEQ multiplex PCR. The sample includes around 49,000 clones, 92% of them seen just once. Trimming stripped 3 bases from V and 9 bases from J, with 9 bases between. Germline V gives CDR1 MDHEN, CDR2 SYDVKM. This CDR3 comprises 13 residues. The clonotype comes from a female donor in good health, enrolled as a control in a pregnancy study. This rearrangement joins TRBV28 to TRBJ1-6; maybe TRBD1 (6 bases). The sample consisted of CD4+ T cells from peripheral blood mononuclear cells, taken after pregnancy. CDR3 region: CASSFRGSSPLHS. The CDR3 DNA sequence: TGTGCCAGCAGTTTCAGGGGAAGTTCACCCCTCCACTCT.